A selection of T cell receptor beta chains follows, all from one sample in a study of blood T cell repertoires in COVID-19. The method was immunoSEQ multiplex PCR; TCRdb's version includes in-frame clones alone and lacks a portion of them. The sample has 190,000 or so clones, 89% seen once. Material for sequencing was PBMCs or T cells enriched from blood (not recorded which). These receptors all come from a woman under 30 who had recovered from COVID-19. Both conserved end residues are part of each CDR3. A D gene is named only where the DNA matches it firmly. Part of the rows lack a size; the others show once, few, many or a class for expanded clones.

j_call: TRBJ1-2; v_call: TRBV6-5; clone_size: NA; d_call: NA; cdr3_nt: TGTGCCAGCAGTTCTCAGGGTGGAGATGGCTACACCTTC; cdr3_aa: CASSSQGGDGYTF
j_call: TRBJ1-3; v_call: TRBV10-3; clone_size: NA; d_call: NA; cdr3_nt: TGTGCCATCAGTGCCTTAACGAGGGAGGACACTGGAAACACCATATATTTT; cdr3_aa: CAISALTREDTGNTIYF
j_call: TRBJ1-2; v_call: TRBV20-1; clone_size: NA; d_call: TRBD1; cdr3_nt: TGCAGTGTCTCAGGGGGGTTTAGCTACACCTTC; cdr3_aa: CSVSGGFSYTF
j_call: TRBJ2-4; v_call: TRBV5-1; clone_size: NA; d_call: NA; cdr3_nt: TGCGCCAGCAGAGGGCAGGGCAACTCGATAGCCAAAAACATTCAGTACTTC; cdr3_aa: CASRGQGNSIAKNIQYF
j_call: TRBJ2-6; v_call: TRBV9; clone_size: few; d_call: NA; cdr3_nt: TGTGCCAGCAGCGTAACACGTTATTCTGGGGCCAACGTCCTGACTTTC; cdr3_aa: CASSVTRYSGANVLTF
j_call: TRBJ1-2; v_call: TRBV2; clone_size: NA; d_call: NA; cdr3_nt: TGTGCCAGCGGAGGGTACTCTGGCTATGGCTACACCTTC; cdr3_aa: CASGGYSGYGYTF
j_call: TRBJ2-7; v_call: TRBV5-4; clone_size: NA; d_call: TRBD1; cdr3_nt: TGTGCCAGCAGCCCCGGGACAGGGGCTTCCTACGAGCAGTACTTC; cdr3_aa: CASSPGTGASYEQYF
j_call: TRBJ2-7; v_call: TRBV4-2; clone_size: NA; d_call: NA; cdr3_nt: TGTGCCAGCAGCCAAGACTCTATGAGCTCCTACGAGCAGTACTTC; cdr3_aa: CASSQDSMSSYEQYF
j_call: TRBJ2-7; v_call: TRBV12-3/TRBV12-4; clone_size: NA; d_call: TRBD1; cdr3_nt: TGTGCCAGCTGCTTAACAGGGGCCTACGAGCAGTACTTC; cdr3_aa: CASCLTGAYEQYF
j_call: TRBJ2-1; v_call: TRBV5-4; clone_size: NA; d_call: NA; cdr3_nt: TGTGCCAGCAGCTTGGACTCAGGCTCCTACAATGAGCAGTTCTTC; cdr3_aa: CASSLDSGSYNEQFF
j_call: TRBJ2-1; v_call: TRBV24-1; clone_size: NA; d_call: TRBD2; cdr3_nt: TGTGCCACCAGTGCATTAGCGGGGAGCTCCTACAATGAGCAGTTCTTC; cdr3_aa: CATSALAGSSYNEQFF
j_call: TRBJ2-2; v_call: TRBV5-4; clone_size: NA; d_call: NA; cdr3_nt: TGTGCCAGCCGGACAACGAACACCGGGGAGCTGTTTTTT; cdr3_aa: CASRTTNTGELFF
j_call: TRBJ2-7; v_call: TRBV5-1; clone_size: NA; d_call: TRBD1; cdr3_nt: TGCGCCAGCAGCTACTCTGGGATGGGACAGGGGGGCTACGAGCAGTACTTC; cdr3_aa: CASSYSGMGQGGYEQYF
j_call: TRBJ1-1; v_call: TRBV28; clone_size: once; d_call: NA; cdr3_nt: TGTGCCAGCAGGCCCCCGGACAGCAACACTGAAGCTTTCTTT; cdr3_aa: CASRPPDSNTEAFF
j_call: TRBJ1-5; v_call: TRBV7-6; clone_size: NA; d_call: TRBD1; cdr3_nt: TGTGCCAGCAGCCGGGACAGGGGAGGGGGTCAGCCCCAGCATTTT; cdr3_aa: CASSRDRGGGQPQHF
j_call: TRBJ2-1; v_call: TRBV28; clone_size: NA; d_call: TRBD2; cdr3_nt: TGTGCCAGCAGCTCCAGCGGGGGCCCCTACAATGAGCAGTTCTTC; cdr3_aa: CASSSSGGPYNEQFF
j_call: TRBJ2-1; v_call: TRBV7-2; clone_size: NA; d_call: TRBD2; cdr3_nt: TGTGCCAGCAGCCTCTACGGGGGGGGCGTCAATGAGCAGTTCTTC; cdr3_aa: CASSLYGGGVNEQFF
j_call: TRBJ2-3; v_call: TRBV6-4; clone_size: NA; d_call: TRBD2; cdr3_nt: TGTGCCAGCAGTGAGGCGGCGGGGGAAAGGGGCACAGATACGCAGTATTTT; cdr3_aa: CASSEAAGERGTDTQYF
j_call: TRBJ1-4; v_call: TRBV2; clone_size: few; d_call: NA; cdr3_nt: TGTGCCAGCAGTGAGAGGGTGACTAATGAAAAACTGTTTTTT; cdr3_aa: CASSERVTNEKLFF
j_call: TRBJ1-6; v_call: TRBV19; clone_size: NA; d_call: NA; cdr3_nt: TGTGCCAGTAGTACTGCCTCGATACAGGGACGAGATGATAATTCACCCCTCCACTTT; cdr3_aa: CASSTASIQGRDDNSPLHF
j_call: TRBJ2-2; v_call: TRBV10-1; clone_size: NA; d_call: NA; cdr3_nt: TGCGCCAGCATGATGGCAGACACCGGGGAGCTGTTTTTT; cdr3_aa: CASMMADTGELFF
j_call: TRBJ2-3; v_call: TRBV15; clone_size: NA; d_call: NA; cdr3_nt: TGTGCCACCAGCAGAGCCGAGATTTGGGGGGGGGCCTCCCCCACAGATACGCAGTATTTT; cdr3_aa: CATSRAEIWGGASPTDTQYF